These 29 T cell receptor beta chains were all obtained from the same sample, sequenced in a study of T cell changes during pregnancy in multiple sclerosis (dated by TCRdb to about 2019). Library prep was done by the immunoSEQ multiplex PCR assay. This immuneACCESS table, as held by TCRdb, lists in-frame sequences with V and J called but not all clones. Of the missing ones, under half trace to an unresolved V gene in checked studies; the others have no known cause. The sample includes roughly 110,000 clones, with around 90% observed a single time. The ten largest clones capture 0.78% of the sample. The sample in question was peripheral blood, obtained in the third trimester of pregnancy. Receptors were obtained from a female donor in good health, enrolled as a control in a pregnancy study.

The J gene is TRBJ2-5, the V gene TRBV7-2; D is perhaps TRBD2 (6 bases). Trimming left V 1 base short and J 1 base short, with 22 bases between. In germline, CDR1 is SGHTA, CDR2 FQGNSA. The CDR3 has 19 residues. DNA of the CDR3: TGTGCCAGCAGCTTAGATTGGGGGGTTAATTCGCCGTCCCAAGAGACCCAGTACTTC. It encodes CASSLDWGVNSPSQETQYF.

This sequence joins TRBV19 and TRBJ2-3; 7 bases match TRBD1. J was trimmed by 5 bases and V by 9 bases; bases with no gene match: 5. The CDR3 consists of 12 residues. Looked up from germline, CDR1 is LNHDA and CDR2 is SQIVND (reference sequence). The CDR3 here is CARRQGKDTQYF. DNA for the CDR3: TGTGCCAGGAGACAGGGTAAAGATACGCAGTATTTT.

This clone appeared a few times. The CDR3 DNA is TGTGCCAGCAGTCTCGACAGTGATATAGACACCATATATTTT. Its translation is CASSLDSDIDTIYF. V gene TRBV6-5 combines with J gene TRBJ1-3; possible D gene TRBD1, 5 bases. Germline CDR1 is MNHEY and CDR2 is SVGAGI. This CDR3 is built from 14 residues. The V and J ends lost 5 bases and 8 bases respectively, with 16 bases between them.

V and J are TRBV19 and TRBJ2-7; tentative D call: TRBD1 (5 bases). Trimming stripped 2 bases from V and 0 bases from J, with 8 bases between. Germline assignment: CDR1 LNHDA and CDR2 SQIVND (reference sequence). The CDR3 consists of 14 residues. The CDR3 DNA follows: TGTGCCAGTAGTATACAGGGTAGCTCCTACGAGCAGTACTTC. It yields the protein CASSIQGSSYEQYF.

V is TRBV7-9 and J is TRBJ2-3; D gene ambiguous. Looked up from germline, CDR1 is SEHNR and CDR2 is FQNEAQ (reference sequence). The CDR3 runs to 17 residues. The V and J ends lost 5 bases and 2 bases respectively, with 20 bases between them. Here the CDR3 DNA reads TGTGCCAGCAGCCCCGCCAAAGTCGGTCCCGACACAGATACGCAGTATTTT. Translated, it gives CASSPAKVGPDTDTQYF. The complete variable domain, with remaining parts taken from reference TRBV7-9 and TRBJ2-3, reads DTGVSQNPRHKITKRGQNVTFRCDPISEHNRLYWYRQTLGQGPEFLTYFQNEAQLEKSRLLSDRFSAERPKGSFSTLEIQRTEQGDSAMYLCASSPAKVGPDTDTQYFGPGTRLTVL.

The chain employs TRBV11-3 and TRBJ2-5; D not certain. CDR3 length equals 14 residues. V shed 1 base and J shed 5 bases, with 11 bases lying between them. Germline CDR1 and CDR2: SGHNT and YENEEA. The CDR3 region has the DNA TGTGCCAGCAGCTTAGGTTACCCCGGGGAGACCCAGTACTTC. It encodes CASSLGYPGETQYF.

V and J are TRBV11-2 and TRBJ1-1, with D unclear. The CDR3 sequence is 12 residues long. V was trimmed by 3 bases and J by 1 base, leaving 3 bases between them. The germline V gene encodes CDR1 SGHAT and CDR2 FQNNGV. The DNA for the CDR3 is TGTGCCAGCAGCTTGGCGAACACTGAAGCTTTCTTT. This codes for CASSLANTEAFF.

The chain joins TRBV5-4 to TRBJ1-5; perhaps TRBD1 as D (6 bases). Germline V CDR1 and CDR2: SGHNT, YYREEE (reference sequence). The CDR3 has 16 residues. V was shortened by 0 bases and J by 0 bases, with 10 bases between the two germline ends. For the CDR3, the DNA is TGTGCCAGCAGCTTGGGGCCAGGGGATAGCAATCAGCCCCAGCATTTT. Protein sequence: CASSLGPGDSNQPQHF.

The gene calls are TRBV27 and TRBJ1-2; 9 bases align to TRBD1. J gave up 1 base and V 4 bases, and 4 bases lay outside the gene matches. The CDR3 spans 15 residues. In germline, CDR1 is MNHEY, CDR2 SMNVEV (reference sequence). CDR3 amino acids: CASSSGTGLNYGYTF. In DNA form, the CDR3 reads TGTGCCAGCAGTTCCGGGACAGGGCTTAACTATGGCTACACCTTC.

The chain links TRBV7-3 to TRBJ2-1; 12 nucleotides align to TRBD2. Germline-derived CDR1 and CDR2 are SGHTA and FQGTGA. This CDR3 comprises 18 residues. The junction had 8 bases not matched to a gene; V was cut back by 1 base and J by 4 bases. CDR3 residues: CASSLNPSGGDLYNEQFF. DNA of the CDR3: TGTGCCAGCAGCTTAAACCCTAGCGGGGGGGACTTATACAATGAGCAGTTCTTC.

This chain links TRBV6-1 with TRBJ2-7, with a possible D match to TRBD1 (6 bases). CDR3 length equals 12 residues. Germline V gene data show CDR1 as MNHNS and CDR2 as SASEGT. V lost 6 bases, J lost 7 bases, and 13 bases lay in between. This CDR3 is CASSGTTGEQYF. The DNA of the CDR3 is TGTGCCAGCAGCGGGACCACAGGGGAGCAGTACTTC.

V and J are TRBV7-8 and TRBJ2-1, with a weak D call TRBD2 (6 bases). Trimming shortened V by 4 bases and J by 4 bases, and 20 bases separated the two germline ends. This CDR3 is 17 amino acids long. Germline CDR1 SGHVS, CDR2 FQNEAQ. The CDR3 DNA reads as TGTGCCAGCAGCTCCACCCAGCTAGCGAGAACTTACAATGAGCAGTTCTTC. Translated, it gives CASSSTQLARTYNEQFF.

The chain couples TRBV11-2 to TRBJ1-3, with D perhaps TRBD1 (6 bases). Germline V lookup: CDR1 SGHAT, CDR2 FQNNGV. V was trimmed by 3 bases and J by 4 bases, leaving 16 bases between them. The CDR3 extends over 16 amino acids. The DNA of the CDR3 is TGTGCCAGCAGCTTTCAGTACGCGCAGGGGGGAAACACCATATATTTT. Amino acids: CASSFQYAQGGNTIYF.

This chain connects TRBV12-5 to TRBJ2-5, with D possibly matching TRBD1 (6 bases). Germline V lookup: CDR1 LGHNT, CDR2 FRNRAP. V dropped 6 bases and J dropped 5 bases, with 16 bases sitting between them. The length of the CDR3 is 14 residues. The CDR3 reads CASGRQALGETQYF. The CDR3, as DNA: TGTGCTAGTGGCCGACAGGCCTTGGGGGAGACCCAGTACTTC.

The V gene is TRBV19, the J gene TRBJ1-5, with TRBD1 matching 10 bases. This CDR3 has 15 amino acids. V was clipped by 5 bases and J by 6 bases; unmatched bases: 7. Germline loops: CDR1 LNHDA, CDR2 SQIVND (reference sequence). CDR3 sequence (DNA): TGTGCCAGTAGTGTGGACAGGGGGTACGGTCAGCCCCAGCATTTT. Amino acids: CASSVDRGYGQPQHF.

As DNA, the CDR3 is TGTGCCAGTAGTATCGGGGTGGGCTACACCTTC. It yields the protein CASSIGVGYTF. The V gene is TRBV19, the J gene TRBJ1-2; D unresolved. Trimming stripped 3 bases from V and 8 bases from J, with 7 bases between. The CDR3 extends over 11 amino acids. Germline CDR1 is LNHDA and CDR2 is SQIVND (reference sequence).

This sequence joins TRBV6-6 and TRBJ2-7; tentatively, D is TRBD2 (5 bases). CDR1 is MNHNY and CDR2 is SVGAGI in the germline V gene (reference sequence). The germline V and J ends were trimmed by 7 bases and 0 bases, with 7 bases remaining between them. CDR3 length: 12 residues. The CDR3 loop is CASIGLSYEQYF. DNA of the CDR3: TGTGCCAGCATAGGACTCTCCTACGAGCAGTACTTC.

The chain uses TRBV21-1 and TRBJ1-1; TRBD1 is taken as the D call from the table, unchecked against the DNA. TRBV21-1 is recorded as a pseudogene. This CDR3 region has 11 residues. The CDR3 loop is CATTGYAEAFF. In nucleotides, the CDR3 is TGTGCCACCACAGGGTACGCTGAAGCTTTCTTT.

The chain employs TRBV30 and TRBJ1-4; D is ambiguous. The V and J ends lost 4 bases and 5 bases respectively, with 11 bases between them. The CDR3 is made up of 13 amino acids. CDR1 and CDR2 from the germline V gene are GTSNPN and SVGIG (reference sequence). DNA for the CDR3: TGTGCCTGGAATAGTGTCCGAAATGAAAAACTGTTTTTT. This encodes CAWNSVRNEKLFF.

V is TRBV2 and J is TRBJ1-2, with D hard to call. The CDR3 is 13 amino acids. Per the germline V gene, CDR1 is SNHLY and CDR2 is FYNNEI. V shed 6 bases and J shed 4 bases, with 12 bases lying between them. As DNA, the CDR3 is TGTGCCAGCAGCGAACAGACTTTCTATGGCTACACCTTC. Translation: CASSEQTFYGYTF.

The table lists this clone with a count of one. The J gene is TRBJ1-1, the V gene TRBV6-6; TRBD1 matches at 7 bases. This CDR3 comprises 12 residues. V lost 5 bases, J lost 8 bases, and 5 bases stayed unmatched. Germline-derived CDR1 and CDR2 are MNHNY and SVGAGI (reference sequence). DNA of the CDR3: TGTGCCAGCAGTAGACGGGGACAGGAAGCTTTCTTT. Translation: CASSRRGQEAFF.

There are a few counts of this clone. This chain uses TRBV27 with TRBJ2-1, with D unresolved. Germline loops: CDR1 MNHEY, CDR2 SMNVEV (reference sequence). Between the trimmed V and J ends, which lost 2 bases and 11 bases, there was a span of 13 bases. This CDR3 has 13 residues. This CDR3 is CASSLLEQVKQFF. The CDR3 coding sequence is TGTGCCAGCAGTTTACTTGAACAAGTGAAGCAGTTCTTC.

The chain has TRBV7-2 and TRBJ2-7; TRBD1 matches 11 bases. The germline V gene has CDR1 SGHTA and CDR2 FQGNSA. CDR3 size: 19 residues. J lost 3 bases, V lost 1 base, and 14 bases had no gene match. The CDR3 coding sequence is TGTGCCAGCAGCTTAGACCGGGTCGGGTGGGACAGGGGGGTCTACGAGCAGTACTTC. Its translation: CASSLDRVGWDRGVYEQYF. Variable domain in full (rest from reference TRBV7-2 and TRBJ2-7): GAGVSQSPSNKVTEKGKDVELRCDPISGHTALYWYRQSLGQGLEFLIYFQGNSAPDKSGLPSDRFSAERTGGSVSTLTIQRTQQEDSAVYLCASSLDRVGWDRGVYEQYFGPGTRLTVT.

The chain combines TRBV9 with TRBJ1-1, with 8 positions matching TRBD1. V trimming: 4 bases; J trimming: 4 bases; junction bases outside the gene matches: 12. This CDR3 is 16 amino acids long. The germline gives CDR1 SGDLS, CDR2 YYNGEE. The CDR3: CASSSRTGRGLTEAFF. CDR3 in DNA: TGTGCCAGCAGCAGCCGGACAGGGAGAGGACTCACTGAAGCTTTCTTT.

CDR3 DNA sequence: TGTGCCAGCAGTAGCCAAGTCGGCACAGATACGCAGTATTTT. As protein: CASSSQVGTDTQYF. This sequence joins TRBV6-4 and TRBJ2-3, with D uncertain. The CDR3 length is 14 residues. V lost 5 bases, J lost 1 base, and 10 bases lay in between. Germline V gene lookup returns CDR1 MRHNA and CDR2 SNTAGT.

This chain uses TRBV5-1 with TRBJ2-7, with D possibly TRBD1 on 6 matching bases. CDR3 length equals 15 residues. CDR1 and CDR2 (germline): SGHRS, YFSETQ. Deletions cut 4 bases from V and 2 bases from J, with 16 bases between. CDR3 region: CASSDRSFGAYEQYF. CDR3 DNA: TGCGCCAGCAGCGACAGGAGTTTTGGAGCCTACGAGCAGTACTTC.

V gene TRBV2 combines with J gene TRBJ2-4; TRBD1 matches 8 bases. CDR1 is SNHLY, CDR2 FYNNEI, per germline. The CDR3 contains 15 residues. J lost 3 bases, V lost 5 bases, and 6 bases had no gene match. The CDR3 region is CASSYRGIGKNIQYF. DNA for the CDR3: TGTGCCAGCAGTTACAGGGGGATCGGCAAAAACATTCAGTACTTC.

The genes are TRBV4-2 and TRBJ1-3, with D uncertain. Germline CDR1 LGHNA, CDR2 YNFKEQ. This CDR3 has 15 amino acids. The germline V and J ends were trimmed by 1 base and 4 bases, with 11 bases remaining between them. This CDR3 reads CASSQGAGSGNTIYF. CDR3 nucleotide sequence: TGTGCCAGCAGCCAAGGCGCAGGCTCCGGAAACACCATATATTTT.

The rearrangement uses TRBV6-1 and TRBJ2-1; a weak D match, TRBD1 (6 bases). The germline CDR1 and CDR2 sequences are MNHNS and SASEGT. V lost 6 bases, J lost 1 base, and 13 bases lay in between. The CDR3 sequence is 15 residues long. The chain's CDR3 is CASRTGVLSYNEQFF. The CDR3 DNA reads TGTGCCAGCAGGACAGGTGTACTTTCCTACAATGAGCAGTTCTTC.